This record covers a single T cell receptor (beta chain). These data belong to a study of blood T cell repertoires in COVID-19. Study as a whole: From T cells, B-cell-depleted T cells, or PBMCs came the material, which was cDNA or gDNA.

Assay used: immunoSEQ multiplex PCR; TCRdb lists only in-frame clones, some missing. The sample holds 60,000 to 65,000 clones; 85% to 90% are singletons and the top ten take around 8.3%. Germline trimming cut 4 bases from V and 7 bases from J; bases unmatched to any gene: 9. The CDR3 sequence is 15 residues long. Germline lookup yields CDR1 LGHNA and CDR2 YSLEER. The rearrangement uses TRBV4-3 and TRBJ2-1; 8 nucleotides align to TRBD2. This clonotype originated in a human donor with active COVID-19. The donor label of this sample is uncertain. The material sequenced was peripheral blood. In DNA, the CDR3 is TGCGCCAGCAGCCTCGGTCTAGCGGGTGGAAATGAGCAGTTCTTC. Amino acids: CASSLGLAGGNEQFF.